The clone carrying this T cell receptor beta chain was recorded only once. The germline V gene has CDR1 SQVTM and CDR2 ANQGSEA. V lost 5 bases and J 3 bases, leaving 25 bases between the germline ends. The CDR3 is 17 residues long. The data were obtained in a study of blood T cell repertoires in COVID-19. Study background: Samples taken during acute and convalescent COVID-19 were collected in the United States, Italy and Spain.

In the original workflow: Estimation of nucleated cell counts relied on the amplification of reference gene primers. The method was immunoSEQ multiplex PCR; TCRdb's version includes in-frame clones alone and lacks a portion of them. V, J and clone size derive from that table, while D and trimming were established from the DNA sequence. Of 200,000 to 250,000 clones listed, approximately 84% are singletons. Seattle patients were enrolled during active infection and followed longitudinally. The chain joins TRBV29-1 to TRBJ1-1, with D possibly being TRBD1 (6 bases). This TCR was recovered from an elderly woman with COVID-19, enrolled during active disease. The source material was peripheral blood. CDR3 nucleotide sequence: TGCAGCGTTAAAAACACATGGGGGCAGTCCAGGGACACTGAAGCTTTCTTT. Translated, it gives CSVKNTWGQSRDTEAFF.